Listed below are T cell receptor beta chains from one sample, sequenced in a study of T cell responses to AZD1222 COVID-19 vaccine. TCRdb's copy holds only in-frame clones and misses some; the assay was immunoSEQ multiplex PCR. The data contain some 120,000 clones, 85% to 90% of them singletons. The source material was peripheral blood, sampled on day 0 of AZD1222 vaccination. The receptors shown here come from an adult in good health. Each CDR3 is given with its conserved first and last residue. D genes are given only for firm matches. Not every row has a clone size; where given, it reads once, few, many or a size class.

cdr3_nt cdr3_aa v_call clone_size j_call d_call
TGTGCCAGCAGCCTCCAGCTTGACTCAAAAGCTTTCTTT CASSLQLDSKAFF TRBV12-3/TRBV12-4 NA TRBJ1-1 NA
TGTGCCAGCAGGCTCTCGGCGGGGGGTGAAAAACTGTTTTTT CASRLSAGGEKLFF TRBV2 NA TRBJ1-4 NA
TGTGCCAGCAGGGGCGGGAGTAACGATGAGCAGTTCTTC CASRGGSNDEQFF TRBV7-2 NA TRBJ2-1 TRBD2
TGTGCCAGCAGCTTAGTTGGGGGTAACACTGAAGCTTTCTTT CASSLVGGNTEAFF TRBV7-2 NA TRBJ1-1 NA
TGTGCCAGCAGTGATCAATCGAACACCGGGGAGCTGTTTTTT CASSDQSNTGELFF TRBV2 NA TRBJ2-2 NA
TGTGCCAGCAGCTTGGGGGCCAGGGGGGACACTGAAGCTTTCTTT CASSLGARGDTEAFF TRBV5-8 NA TRBJ1-1 TRBD1
TGTGCCAGCAGTGACTCATGGGGTTATGGCTACACCTTC CASSDSWGYGYTF TRBV6-4 NA TRBJ1-2 NA
TGTGCCACCAGTCTGTCAGGGGGCTACAATGAGCAGTTCTTC CATSLSGGYNEQFF TRBV24-1 few TRBJ2-1 TRBD1
TGTGCCAGCAGTAGGGTTCTAGATTCACCCCTCCACTTT CASSRVLDSPLHF TRBV28 few TRBJ1-6 NA
TGTGCCAGCAGCCCCTTTTCGAGCTCCTACAATGAGCAGTTCTTC CASSPFSSSYNEQFF TRBV9 NA TRBJ2-1 NA
TGTGCCAGTAGTATGGCTAACTATGGCTACACCTTC CASSMANYGYTF TRBV19 NA TRBJ1-2 NA
TGTGCCAGCAGGGGAACAGGCTTCGAGCAGTACTTC CASRGTGFEQYF TRBV28 NA TRBJ2-7 NA